The T cell receptor (beta chain) under discussion was sequenced for a study of cytomegalovirus exposure and HLA in healthy donors. Study-wide results and limits: The later analysis indicated that the majority of CMV-associated TCR beta chains appeared HLA-restricted.

With 60 Vbeta and 13 Jbeta primers, the PCR was carried out. The data were produced by immunoSEQ multiplex PCR, yet TCRdb's version contains in-frame clones alone and is incomplete. Of under 150,000 clones listed, about 64% are singletons. Notes on this clone: Its antigen is unknown.

The germline CDR1 and CDR2 sequences are SQVTM and ANQGSEA. The CDR3 has 13 residues. Trimming cost V 6 bases and J 7 bases, with 18 bases left between them. What was sequenced was PBMCs. The sequence derives from a man between 18 and 29 years old in good health and CMV-seropositive. The chain has TRBV29-1 and TRBJ1-1, with D possibly matching TRBD1 (5 bases). The CDR3 loop is CSVNPGTNHEAFF. The DNA of the CDR3 is TGCAGCGTCAATCCCGGGACTAACCATGAAGCTTTCTTT.